This T cell receptor beta chain was recovered during a study of cytomegalovirus exposure and HLA in healthy donors. Study conclusions and caveats: In an earlier analysis, most TCR beta V segments were productive about 87% or about 30% of the time. TCR beta V- and J-gene trimming was later associated with a missense DCLRE1C variant. Cytomegalovirus association was assigned to 170 or so TCR beta chains. There were a few CMV-associated chains whose specificity for CMV antigens was confirmed in vitro.

The PCR was carried out with 60 Vbeta primers and 13 Jbeta primers. Assay used: immunoSEQ multiplex PCR; TCRdb lists only in-frame clones, some missing. The profile shows 100,000 to 150,000 clones, around four fifths of them singletons. This clone was counted once. Its antigen is unidentified. The CDR3 is made up of 10 amino acids. The germline V and J ends were trimmed by 3 bases and 8 bases, with 5 bases remaining between them. CDR1 is SGDLS, CDR2 YYNGEE, per germline. The chain carries TRBV9 and TRBJ1-2; unclear D gene. This TCR derives from a woman between 35 and 50 years old in good health and CMV-seropositive. Sequences were obtained from PBMCs. CDR3 coding DNA: TGTGCCAGCAGCGGGGAGGGCTACACCTTC. This encodes CASSGEGYTF. Drawing the rest from reference TRBV9 and TRBJ1-2, the complete variable domain is DSGVTQTPKHLITATGQRVTLRCSPRSGDLSVYWYQQSLDQGLQFLIQYYNGEERAKGNILERFSAQQFPDLHSELNLSSLELGDSALYFCASSGEGYTFGSGTRLTVV.